Included here is one T cell receptor beta chain sequence, with context. The target antigen is unknown. This record comes from a study of T cells after yellow fever vaccination. Germline values: CDR1 DFQATT, CDR2 SNEGSKA (reference sequence). Germline trimming cut 6 bases from V and 5 bases from J; bases unmatched to any gene: 7. The CDR3 consists of 13 residues. TCRdb reprocessed the 5' RACE reads with MiXCR, giving one entry per CDR3 protein. This table holds hundreds of thousands of distinct CDR3 sequences, 12% found once. General study results and limits: Booster sampling recovered most clones from primary vaccination (96% CD4, roughly 88% CD8).

This material consisted of PBMCs, taken on the day of the yellow fever booster vaccination. The receptor was isolated from a man aged 25 to 45 who received the YFV17D yellow fever vaccine. V gene TRBV20-1 combines with J gene TRBJ2-7; TRBD1 aligns across 10 bases. The CDR3 loop is CSARGQGINEQYF. CDR3 DNA sequence: TGCAGTGCCCGGGGACAGGGGATCAACGAGCAGTACTTC.